This entry concerns a single TCR beta chain. V was clipped by 3 bases and J by 3 bases, with 16 bases between them. Germline CDR1 SQVTM, CDR2 ANQGSEA. This CDR3 contains 15 residues. The data were taken from a study of T cell changes during pregnancy in multiple sclerosis. Method: immunoSEQ multiplex PCR; TCRdb's copy keeps in-frame clones and lacks some. The sample lists 85,000 to 120,000 clones, less than 95% occurring once. The V and J genes are TRBV29-1 and TRBJ2-3, with D perhaps matching TRBD1 (6 bases). Specimen: peripheral blood, collected after pregnancy. The sequence derives from a female donor with multiple sclerosis, enrolled in a pregnancy study. Here the CDR3 reads CSVDGRGRGTDTQYF. The DNA of the CDR3 is TGCAGCGTTGATGGACGGGGCAGGGGTACAGATACGCAGTATTTT.